A selection of T cell receptor beta chains follows, all from one sample in a study of metastatic and nonmetastatic thyroid tumors. TCRdb reprocessed the PCR reads via MiXCR. Among about 23,000 clones listed, approximately 24% were seen once. Sequencing input: blood. These receptors all come from a male donor with papillary thyroid cancer or a benign thyroid nodule (not recorded which). Some clones in this sample may be carry-over from other donors' samples. The CDR3 runs from the conserved cysteine through the conserved F or W. The D gene is left open where the match is weak. Size values are once, few and many counts, or a class for expanded clones, and some rows have none.

j_call: TRBJ2-4; clone_size: many; d_call: TRBD2; v_call: TRBV20-1; cdr3_nt: TGCAGCGCTAGCGGGGAATACCCCAAAAACATTCAGTACTTC; cdr3_aa: CSASGEYPKNIQYF
j_call: TRBJ1-2; clone_size: few; d_call: NA; v_call: TRBV28; cdr3_nt: TGTGCCAGCAGTTACGGACGGGCGGGGGGCTACACCTTC; cdr3_aa: CASSYGRAGGYTF
j_call: TRBJ2-3; clone_size: NA; d_call: NA; v_call: TRBV11-1; cdr3_nt: TGTGCCAGCAGCTTGGGGGATTCAGGAGATACGCAGTATTTT; cdr3_aa: CASSLGDSGDTQYF
j_call: TRBJ2-7; clone_size: medium-sized; d_call: NA; v_call: TRBV20-1; cdr3_nt: TGCAGTGCTTCCCACCGTGCTTGGTCACAGTACTTC; cdr3_aa: CSASHRAWSQYF
j_call: TRBJ1-3; clone_size: many; d_call: NA; v_call: TRBV19; cdr3_nt: TGTGCCAGTAGTAGAACGGGAGGAGACAGATGGTCGGGAAACACCATATATTTT; cdr3_aa: CASSRTGGDRWSGNTIYF
j_call: TRBJ2-1; clone_size: NA; d_call: NA; v_call: TRBV7-2; cdr3_nt: TGTGCCAGCCGCTTAGCCAAACCAGCCAGGGCGAGATCTGAGCAGTTCTTC; cdr3_aa: CASRLAKPARARSEQFF
j_call: TRBJ2-1; clone_size: many; d_call: TRBD1; v_call: TRBV19; cdr3_nt: TGTGCCAGTAGATTGGACAGGAGTCTCTACAATGAGCAGTTCTTC; cdr3_aa: CASRLDRSLYNEQFF
j_call: TRBJ2-3; clone_size: NA; d_call: NA; v_call: TRBV20-1; cdr3_nt: TGCGGTGCCCATATGGCAGGGGGCACAGATACGCAGTATTTT; cdr3_aa: CGAHMAGGTDTQYF
j_call: TRBJ1-1; clone_size: many; d_call: NA; v_call: TRBV11-1; cdr3_nt: TGTGCCAGCAGGGGACGGGTGAACACTGAAGCTTTCTTT; cdr3_aa: CASRGRVNTEAFF
j_call: TRBJ2-5; clone_size: many; d_call: NA; v_call: TRBV2; cdr3_nt: TGTGCCACAGGCAGGGAAGAGACCCAGTACTTC; cdr3_aa: CATGREETQYF
j_call: TRBJ2-2; clone_size: many; d_call: NA; v_call: TRBV15; cdr3_nt: TGTGCCACCAGCAGAGATTCCGGGGAGCTGTTTTTT; cdr3_aa: CATSRDSGELFF
j_call: TRBJ2-5; clone_size: few; d_call: NA; v_call: TRBV6-2/TRBV6-3; cdr3_nt: TGTGCCAGCAGTTACGAGGACAGACTCGAGACCCAGTACTTC; cdr3_aa: CASSYEDRLETQYF
j_call: TRBJ2-2; clone_size: many; d_call: NA; v_call: TRBV30; cdr3_nt: TGTGCCTGGAGTGTACAGACTTTTGGCGGGGAGCTGTTTTTT; cdr3_aa: CAWSVQTFGGELFF
j_call: TRBJ2-7; clone_size: medium-sized; d_call: TRBD2; v_call: TRBV7-3; cdr3_nt: TGTGCCAGCAGCTTAACTGGCGGGAGGGCCTACGAGCAGTACTTC; cdr3_aa: CASSLTGGRAYEQYF
j_call: TRBJ2-2; clone_size: many; d_call: NA; v_call: TRBV18; cdr3_nt: TGTGCCAGCTCACCTTCGAACACCGGGGAGCTGTTTTTT; cdr3_aa: CASSPSNTGELFF
j_call: TRBJ2-5; clone_size: NA; d_call: NA; v_call: TRBV5-1; cdr3_nt: TGCGCCAGCAGCTTGGTTAGGACAACACAAGAGACCCAGTACTTC; cdr3_aa: CASSLVRTTQETQYF
j_call: TRBJ2-2; clone_size: many; d_call: NA; v_call: TRBV6-6; cdr3_nt: TGTGCCAGCAGTTACCGGGGATACACCGGGGAGCTGTTTTTT; cdr3_aa: CASSYRGYTGELFF
j_call: TRBJ2-3; clone_size: many; d_call: TRBD2; v_call: TRBV7-3; cdr3_nt: TGTGCCAGCTCGGCTAGCGGGAAGGATACGCAGTATTTT; cdr3_aa: CASSASGKDTQYF
j_call: TRBJ2-2; clone_size: NA; d_call: NA; v_call: TRBV7-2; cdr3_nt: TGTGCCAGCAGCTTAGCGCGGTCCGTGGAGCTGTTTTTT; cdr3_aa: CASSLARSVELFF
j_call: TRBJ2-7; clone_size: medium-sized; d_call: TRBD1; v_call: TRBV5-1; cdr3_nt: TGCGCCAGCGACAGGGGAGGCATTGACGGGAGCTTCCAGCAGTACTTC; cdr3_aa: CASDRGGIDGSFQQYF